This entry is about one T cell receptor (beta chain). Its target is unknown. The treatment: 15 to 20 received Ad26.COV2.S at low or high dose, single or two shots; roughly 5 received placebo; per-sample allocation not given. All samples were drawn on day 63, counting from the first vaccine or placebo injection. The germline V gene encodes CDR1 SGHNT and CDR2 YYREEE (reference sequence). The V end lost 0 bases, the J end lost 3 bases, and 7 bases lay between the germline ends. This CDR3 comprises 15 residues. This sample was included in a study of Ad26.COV2.S vaccination and SARS-CoV-2 variants. Study-wide context: Ad26.COV2.S shots went into the muscle once or twice, 56 days apart.

Whole-study results and caveats: Researchers cautioned that TCR breadth and depth analyses may have underestimated total T cell responses. Recipients of either vaccine or placebo displayed similar breadth of non-spike TCRs.

Assay: immunoSEQ multiplex PCR; the TCRdb copy retains only in-frame clones and omits some. The sample carries 250,000 or so clones, roughly nine tenths recorded once. The sequence came from a person between 18 and 65 years old who received the Ad26.COV2.S COVID-19 vaccine or a placebo. The rearrangement joins TRBV5-4 to TRBJ1-6; the D is unclear. Sample: peripheral blood, taken in a trial of Ad26.COV2.S vaccine versus placebo. This CDR3 is CASSLDGVYNSPLHF. The CDR3 coding sequence is TGTGCCAGCAGCTTGGATGGAGTCTATAATTCACCCCTCCACTTT.